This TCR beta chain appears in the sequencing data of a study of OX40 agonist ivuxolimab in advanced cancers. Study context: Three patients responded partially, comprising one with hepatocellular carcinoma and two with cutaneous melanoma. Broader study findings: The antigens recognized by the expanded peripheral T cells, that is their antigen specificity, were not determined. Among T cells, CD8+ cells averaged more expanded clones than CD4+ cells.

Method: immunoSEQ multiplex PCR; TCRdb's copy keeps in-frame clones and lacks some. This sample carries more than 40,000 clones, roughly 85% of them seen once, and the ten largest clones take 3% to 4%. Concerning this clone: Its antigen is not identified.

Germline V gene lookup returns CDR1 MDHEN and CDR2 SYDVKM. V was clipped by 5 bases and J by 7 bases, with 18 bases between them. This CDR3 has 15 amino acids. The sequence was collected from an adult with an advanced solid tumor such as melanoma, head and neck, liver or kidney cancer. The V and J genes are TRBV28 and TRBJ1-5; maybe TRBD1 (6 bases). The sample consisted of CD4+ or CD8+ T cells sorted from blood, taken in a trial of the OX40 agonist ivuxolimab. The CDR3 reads CASSKGGGRRQPQHF. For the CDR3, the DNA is TGTGCCAGCAGTAAAGGCGGGGGGCGCCGCCAGCCCCAGCATTTT. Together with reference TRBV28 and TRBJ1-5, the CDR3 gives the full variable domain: DVKVTQSSRYLVKRTGEKVFLECVQDMDHENMFWYRQDPGLGLRLIYFSYDVKMKEKGDIPEGYSVSREKKERFSLILESASTNQTSMYLCASSKGGGRRQPQHFGDGTRLSIL.